Given below is one TCR beta chain in context. The data belong to a study of glioma-infiltrating T cells after dendritic cell vaccination. About the study: Samples are from glioblastoma patients in Phase I and II dendritic cell vaccine trials. Three intradermal dendritic cell vaccine injections were given every two weeks.

CDR1 is ENHRY and CDR2 is SYGVKD in the germline V gene. The CDR3 runs to 17 residues. V lost 2 bases and J lost 6; bases outside the gene matches: 8. The time point denotes: after dendritic cell vaccination, including at tumor progression/relapse. PBMC were collected before vaccination, two weeks after the third vaccination, and at progression. Amplification used 60 V beta primers and 13 J beta primers. Assay: immunoSEQ multiplex PCR; the TCRdb copy retains only in-frame clones and omits some. The table has 98,000 or so clones, approximately 80% seen once; the top ten hold under 6.5%. The chain uses TRBV10-3 and TRBJ2-2, with 11 positions matching TRBD1. Sequencing was performed on blood, taken after dendritic cell vaccination. The receptor's source is a human donor with glioblastoma. The CDR3 DNA sequence: TGTGCCATCAGTGAGCCGGCCGGGACAGGGGGTTCCGGGGAGCTGTTTTTT. Amino acids: CAISEPAGTGGSGELFF.